The T cell receptor beta chain described here comes from a study of cytomegalovirus exposure and HLA in healthy donors. Overall study: Earlier, 95 million to 130 million unique TCR beta sequences were recovered from approximately 180 million T cells by an analysis.

Primers for the PCR totalled 60 Vbeta and 13 Jbeta. Method: immunoSEQ multiplex PCR; TCRdb's copy keeps in-frame clones and lacks some. Of some 140,000 clones in the sample, around three quarters were seen once. Findings of the study overall: Across HLA loci, a later analysis found differing TCR association rates, with DRB1 most and HLA-C fewest.

As to this clone: Its antigen is as yet unknown.

CDR1 is SGHTA and CDR2 is FQGNSA in the germline V gene. The V end was cut by 5 bases, the J end by 4 bases, with 16 bases between. The CDR3 length is 15 residues. The chain uses TRBV7-2 and TRBJ2-3; tentatively, D is TRBD2 (5 bases). Sample: PBMCs. The clonotype originates from a man between 40 and 49 years old in good health and CMV-seropositive. The CDR3 bases are TGTGCCAGCAGCCACGACGGGGATCGGGCAGATACGCAGTATTTT. Translated, it gives CASSHDGDRADTQYF.